This TCR beta chain was observed in a study of blood T cell repertoires in COVID-19. The V segment lost 0 bases and the J segment 2 bases; nucleotides outside the gene matches: 1. The germline gives CDR1 MNHNS, CDR2 SASEGT. The CDR3 is made up of 15 amino acids. This clone was seen just once. The repertoire was sequenced with immunoSEQ multiplex PCR; TCRdb's copy has only in-frame clones and lacks some. Here the sample spans under 75,000 clones, about 81% being singletons. Sequenced material: peripheral blood. V usage is TRBV6-1 and J usage is TRBJ2-1; 7 nucleotides line up with TRBD2. The source is a man at least 80 years old with acute or convalescent COVID-19. In DNA, the CDR3 is TGTGCCAGCAGTGAAGCTGGGAGGGCCTACAATGAGCAGTTCTTC. Translation: CASSEAGRAYNEQFF.